A single sample gave rise to the 9 T cell receptor beta chains below, sequenced in a study of CD8 T cells in ankylosing spondylitis. TCRdb redid the calling of the 5' RACE reads with MiXCR, one entry per CDR3 protein. The table has a few hundred thousand distinct CDR3 sequences, about 22% seen once. Antigens for these TCRs are unknown. Regarding the study as a whole: A motif of fewer than ten highly homologous TCR beta variants was seen as apparently characteristic of ankylosing spondylitis blood.

The material sequenced was blood, either unsorted or a sorted T cell fraction (not recorded which). Receptor source: a male donor with ankylosing spondylitis.

The chain couples TRBV6-5 to TRBJ1-1, with TRBD1 as a possible D gene (5 bases). The CDR3 consists of 16 residues. Germline CDR1 reads MNHEY; CDR2 reads SVGAGI. Trimming stripped 2 bases from V and 11 bases from J, with 24 bases between. The DNA of the CDR3 is TGTGCCAGCAGTTACAGGGGATTGAACAGCCAATCTAGGGCTTTCTTT. This sequence encodes CASSYRGLNSQSRAFF.

The rearrangement uses TRBV20-1 and TRBJ2-4; maybe TRBD1 (6 bases). CDR1 and CDR2 (germline): DFQATT, SNEGSKA (reference sequence). V was shortened by 3 bases and J by 8 bases, with 14 bases between the two germline ends. The CDR3 consists of 13 residues. The CDR3 sequence: CSAREGGLDIQYF. Here the CDR3 DNA reads TGCAGTGCTAGGGAAGGGGGTCTAGACATTCAGTACTTC.

This clonotype appeared many times. This sequence joins TRBV3-1 and TRBJ2-3, with TRBD1 matching over 8 bases. CDR1 and CDR2 from the germline V gene are LGHDT and YNNKEL (reference sequence). V was clipped by 4 bases and J by 2 bases; unmatched bases: 5. The CDR3 has 15 amino acids. Here the CDR3 DNA reads TGTGCCAGCAGCCCGGGGACAGGATACACAGATACGCAGTATTTT. Translated: CASSPGTGYTDTQYF.

The J gene is TRBJ1-3, the V gene TRBV12-3 or TRBV12-4; 8 bases match TRBD1. The J segment lost 3 bases and the V segment lost 6 bases, leaving 13 bases of the junction unmatched. This CDR3 spans 17 amino acids. The CDR3 nucleotides read TGTGCCAGCAGCTACGAAACTACAGGGGGGGATGGAAACACCATATATTTT. It encodes CASSYETTGGDGNTIYF.

There are a few counts of this clonotype. V usage is TRBV7-7 and J usage is TRBJ2-7, with 7 bases that match TRBD1. This CDR3 has 14 residues. Per germline, CDR1 SSHAT and CDR2 FNYEAQ (reference sequence). J gave up 0 bases and V 5 bases, and 4 bases lay outside the gene matches. CDR3 region: CASSEGQSSYEQYF. The CDR3 DNA reads as TGTGCCAGCAGCGAGGGACAGAGCTCCTACGAGCAGTACTTC.

The chain has TRBV24-1 and TRBJ2-3, with TRBD2 identical over 8 bases. After removal of 8 bases from V and 2 bases from J, the junction contained 5 bases not matched to a gene. Germline CDR1 reads KGHDR; CDR2 reads SFDVKD. This CDR3 region has 14 residues. The CDR3 spells CATTASGLTDTQYF. CDR3 bases: TGTGCCACCACCGCTAGCGGGCTCACAGATACGCAGTATTTT.

This clonotype was seen a few times. This chain uses TRBV2 with TRBJ1-5; D uncertain. CDR1 is SNHLY and CDR2 is FYNNEI in the germline V gene. This CDR3 spans 13 amino acids. V was clipped by 4 bases and J by 7 bases, with 11 bases between them. The CDR3 coding sequence is TGTGCCAGCAGTGTATTGGGGAGGCAGCCCCAGCATTTT. This gives the protein CASSVLGRQPQHF.

The chain employs TRBV4-3 and TRBJ2-3, with TRBD2 matching 7 bases. The CDR3 is made up of 17 amino acids. J was trimmed by 6 bases and V by 1 base; bases with no gene match: 13. The germline CDR1 and CDR2 sequences are LGHNA and YSLEER. Written as DNA, the CDR3 is TGCGCCAGCAGCCAAGGAGCAGCGGGGCGGACGGTGGATACGCAGTATTTT. Its protein is CASSQGAAGRTVDTQYF.

The V and J genes are TRBV7-7 and TRBJ2-7, with 9 bases that match TRBD1. The trim removed 4 bases at V and 6 bases at J, leaving 4 bases unmatched. The CDR3 runs to 13 residues. The germline CDR1 and CDR2 sequences are SSHAT and FNYEAQ (reference sequence). The CDR3 is CASSSGTGSEQYF. CDR3 nucleotide sequence: TGTGCCAGCAGCTCCGGGACAGGGTCCGAGCAGTACTTC.